Presented here are 2 T cell receptor beta chains from one specimen sequenced in a study of CD8+ T cells in alopecia areata. RNA extraction and reverse transcription yielded cDNA as sequencing template. The method was immunoSEQ multiplex PCR; TCRdb's version includes in-frame clones alone and lacks a portion of them. The sample contains about 2,700 clones, none of them singletons. The sample consisted of lesional skin. These receptors were obtained from a C3H/HeJ mouse with alopecia areata. This strain's MHC haplotype is H2-k.

A remark on this clone: The gene symbols are mouse symbols. Read sequence stops 4 residues before the CDR3 end, and the germline J gene provides the missing end. V gene TRBV5 combines with J gene TRBJ2-1; 7 bases agree with TRBD2. There are 15 residues in the CDR3. The junction had 2 bases not matched to a gene; V was cut back by 0 bases and J by 3 bases. The V gene's germline CDR1 is LGHNA and CDR2 YNLKQL (reference sequence). The sequenced part of the CDR3 DNA is TGTGCCAGCAGCCAAGAGGCTGGGGGCTATGCT. It specifies CASSQEAGGYA. The full CDR3 protein reads CASSQEAGGYAEQFF.

About this clone: The gene names given are mouse names. The sequence runs out 4 residues before the end of the CDR3; the remainder is reconstructed from the germline J gene. The gene calls are TRBV13-2 and TRBJ2-4; D perhaps matches TRBD2 (7 bases). Deletions cut 2 bases from V and 1 base from J, with 14 bases between. The CDR3 sequence is 16 residues long. The germline CDR1 and CDR2 sequences are NNHNN and SYGAGS (reference sequence). CDR3 DNA (partial): TGTGCCAGCGGTGAAGGGGTGGGGGGCGGTCAAAAC. Residues: CASGEGVGGGQN. The whole CDR3 protein reads CASGEGVGGGQNTLYF.